The rows below give T cell receptor beta chains drawn from one sample of a study of T cells in Graves' hyperthyroidism and ophthalmopathy. TCRdb re-analysed the multiplex PCR reads in MiXCR, keeping a single row per CDR3 protein. The repertoire has 410,000 or so distinct CDR3 sequences, approximately 14% of them found once; the top ten carry about 12%. Sequences were obtained from blood. Receptors originate from a man aged 18 to 35 with Graves' ophthalmopathy. Both conserved end residues are part of each CDR3. Fields, in order: J gene, D gene, clone size, V gene, CDR3 DNA, CDR3 protein. A D gene is named only where the DNA matches it firmly. Rows give clone size only sometimes, using once, few, many, or a class for an expanded clone.

TRBJ2-2	TRBD1	-	TRBV6-1	TGTGCCAGCGGTAGGACAGGGGCGGGCACCGGGGAGCTGTTTTTT	CASGRTGAGTGELFF
TRBJ2-3	TRBD2	many	TRBV7-3	TGTGCCAGCAGCTCCTCAGCCAGACTAGCGGGAGATCTAGATACGCAGTATTTT	CASSSSARLAGDLDTQYF
TRBJ1-3	-	-	TRBV27	TGTGCCAGCACACCCCCAGGTGGAAACACCATATATTTT	CASTPPGGNTIYF
TRBJ1-6	TRBD1	few	TRBV12-3/TRBV12-4	TGTGCCAGCAGTTTTGGGACAGATAATTCACCCCTCCACTTT	CASSFGTDNSPLHF
TRBJ2-1	TRBD2	many	TRBV3-1	TGTGCCAGCAGCCAAATTGTTCCCGGACTAGCGATTGATGAGCAGTTCTTC	CASSQIVPGLAIDEQFF
TRBJ2-1	-	many	TRBV10-3	TGTGCCATCAATCAAGACCTCTCCTACAATGAGCAGTTCTTC	CAINQDLSYNEQFF
TRBJ1-6	-	few	TRBV6-4	TGTGCCAGCCGGAGAGGAGACGTTGATAATTCACCCCTCCACTTT	CASRRGDVDNSPLHF
TRBJ2-7	TRBD2	many	TRBV20-1	TGCAGTGCCCCGGGACTAGGCCAGTACGAGCAGTACTTC	CSAPGLGQYEQYF
TRBJ1-6	TRBD1	few	TRBV18	TGTGCCAGCTCACCGACAGGGACCTTCTATAATTCACCCCTCCACTTT	CASSPTGTFYNSPLHF
TRBJ1-2	TRBD1	few	TRBV7-9	TGTGCCAGCAGCTTAGGGGCAGGGGGCGGCTTGGACTATGGCTACACCTTC	CASSLGAGGGLDYGYTF
TRBJ1-5	-	few	TRBV5-1	TGCGCCAGCAGCTTAGGACTGGGTAGAAATCAGCCCCAGCATTTT	CASSLGLGRNQPQHF
TRBJ2-3	-	many	TRBV7-2	TGTGCCAGCAGCCCGTCGGTCACAAGCACAGATACGCAGTATTTT	CASSPSVTSTDTQYF
TRBJ1-5	-	-	TRBV13	TGTGCCAGCAGTTACACGGGGGAGAGTCAGCCCCAGCATTTT	CASSYTGESQPQHF
TRBJ2-1	-	many	TRBV12-3/TRBV12-4	TGTGCCAGCAAGATTAGCGGAACCTACAATGAGCAGTTCTTC	CASKISGTYNEQFF
TRBJ2-7	TRBD1	many	TRBV27	TGTGCCAGCAGGCAAGCCGGGACAGGGGATCGCGAGCAGTACTTC	CASRQAGTGDREQYF
TRBJ2-7	-	many	TRBV3-1	TGTGCCAGCAGCCCGGAACCTATCGACTACTACGAGCAGTACTTC	CASSPEPIDYYEQYF
TRBJ1-1	-	-	TRBV6-4	TGTGCCAGCAGGGTATACGCAGGCACGAACACTGAAGCTTTCTTT	CASRVYAGTNTEAFF